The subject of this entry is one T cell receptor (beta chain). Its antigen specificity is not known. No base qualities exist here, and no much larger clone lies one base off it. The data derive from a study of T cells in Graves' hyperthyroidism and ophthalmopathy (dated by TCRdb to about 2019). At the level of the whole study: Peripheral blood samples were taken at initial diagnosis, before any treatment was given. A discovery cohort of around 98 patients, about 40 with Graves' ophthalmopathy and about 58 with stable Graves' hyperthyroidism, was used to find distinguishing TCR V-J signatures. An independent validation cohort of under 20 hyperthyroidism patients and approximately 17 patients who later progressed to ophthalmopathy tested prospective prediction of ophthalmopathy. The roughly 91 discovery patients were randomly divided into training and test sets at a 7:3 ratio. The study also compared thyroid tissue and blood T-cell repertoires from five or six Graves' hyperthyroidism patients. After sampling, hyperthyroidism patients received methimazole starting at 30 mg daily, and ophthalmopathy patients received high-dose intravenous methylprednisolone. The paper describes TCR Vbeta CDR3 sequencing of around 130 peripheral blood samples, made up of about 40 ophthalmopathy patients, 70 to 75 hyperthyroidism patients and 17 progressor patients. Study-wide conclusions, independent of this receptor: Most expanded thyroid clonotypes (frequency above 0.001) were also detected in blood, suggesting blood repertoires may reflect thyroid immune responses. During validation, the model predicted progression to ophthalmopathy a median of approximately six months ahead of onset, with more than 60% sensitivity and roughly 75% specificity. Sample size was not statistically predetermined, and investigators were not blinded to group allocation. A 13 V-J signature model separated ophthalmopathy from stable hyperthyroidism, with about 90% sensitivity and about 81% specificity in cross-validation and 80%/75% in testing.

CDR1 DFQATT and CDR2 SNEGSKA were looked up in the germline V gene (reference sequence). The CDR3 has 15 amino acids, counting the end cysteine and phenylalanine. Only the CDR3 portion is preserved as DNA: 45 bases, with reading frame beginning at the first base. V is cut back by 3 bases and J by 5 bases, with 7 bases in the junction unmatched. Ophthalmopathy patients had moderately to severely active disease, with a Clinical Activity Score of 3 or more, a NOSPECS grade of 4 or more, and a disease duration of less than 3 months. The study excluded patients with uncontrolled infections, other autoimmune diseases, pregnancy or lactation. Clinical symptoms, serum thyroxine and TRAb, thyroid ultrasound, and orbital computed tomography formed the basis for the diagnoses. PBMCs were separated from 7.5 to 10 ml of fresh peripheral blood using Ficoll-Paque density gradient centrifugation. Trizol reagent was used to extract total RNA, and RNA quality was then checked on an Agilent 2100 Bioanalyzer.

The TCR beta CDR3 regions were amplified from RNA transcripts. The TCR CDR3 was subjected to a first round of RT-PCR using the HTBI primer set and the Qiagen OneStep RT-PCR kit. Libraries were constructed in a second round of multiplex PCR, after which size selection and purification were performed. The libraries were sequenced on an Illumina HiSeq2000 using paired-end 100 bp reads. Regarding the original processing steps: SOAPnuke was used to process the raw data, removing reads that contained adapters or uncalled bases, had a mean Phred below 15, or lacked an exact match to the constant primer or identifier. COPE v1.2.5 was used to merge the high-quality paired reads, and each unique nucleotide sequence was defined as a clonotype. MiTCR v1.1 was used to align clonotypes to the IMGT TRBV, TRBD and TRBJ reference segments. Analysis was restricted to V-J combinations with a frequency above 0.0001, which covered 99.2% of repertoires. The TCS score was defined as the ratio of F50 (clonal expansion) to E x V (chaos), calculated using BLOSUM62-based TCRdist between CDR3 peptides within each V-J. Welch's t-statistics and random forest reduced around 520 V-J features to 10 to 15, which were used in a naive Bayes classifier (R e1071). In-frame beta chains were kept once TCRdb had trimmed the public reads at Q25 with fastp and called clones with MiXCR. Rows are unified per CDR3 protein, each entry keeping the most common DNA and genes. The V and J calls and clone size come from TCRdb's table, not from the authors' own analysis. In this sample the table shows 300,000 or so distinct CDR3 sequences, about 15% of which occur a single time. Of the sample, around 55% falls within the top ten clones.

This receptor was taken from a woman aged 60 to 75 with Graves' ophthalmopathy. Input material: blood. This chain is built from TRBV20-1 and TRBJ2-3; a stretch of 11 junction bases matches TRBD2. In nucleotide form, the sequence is TGCAGTGCTAGGGCGACTAGCGGGGTCCGAGATACGCAGTATTTT. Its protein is CSARATSGVRDTQYF.